The clone carrying this TCR beta chain appeared a single time. The antigen is unknown. CDR1 and CDR2 (germline): ENHRY, SYGVKD. V trimming: 4 bases; J trimming: 2 bases; junction bases outside the gene matches: 5. This CDR3 is built from 16 residues. The data originate from a study of human thymus T cells. Corrective heart surgery yielded the resections from which the thymus tissue came. Corrective surgery for congenital heart defects was being performed on the healthy Finnish infants who were the donors. Findings and limits, study-wide: The authors found apparently biased V and J gene usage in thymic and blood repertoires. Unrelated individuals were reported by related research to share highly overlapping thymic repertoires.

Libraries were prepared by immunoSEQ multiplex PCR; TCRdb keeps only in-frame clonotypes and omits some of them. The sample records fewer than 85,000 clones, roughly 95% being singletons. V usage is TRBV10-3 and J usage is TRBJ2-2; 9 bases map to TRBD1. The sequenced sample consisted of thymus tissue. The clonotype originates from a girl under two years old with a congenital heart defect but otherwise immunologically healthy. This chain's CDR3 is CAISGTGQGNTGELFF. For the CDR3, the DNA is TGTGCCATCAGTGGAACGGGACAGGGAAACACCGGGGAGCTGTTTTTT.